A single sample is the source of the 29 T cell receptor beta chains below, sequenced in a study of control samples from healthy donors and cancer patients. Profiled with immunoSEQ multiplex PCR; TCRdb holds only in-frame clones, not every one. The table lists 130,000 or so clones, just under 95% of them singletons, with 5.5% in the top ten. The sequenced material came from blood. The receptor set was obtained from a man aged 18 to 29 in good health.

The chain recombines TRBV7-3 with TRBJ2-7, with 7 bases matching TRBD2. The trim removed 2 bases at V and 0 bases at J, leaving 4 bases unmatched. The CDR3 spans 15 residues. CDR1 and CDR2 (germline): SGHTA, FQGTGA. The CDR3 region has the DNA TGTGCCAGCAGCTTATCTCGCGGGGGCTCCTACGAGCAGTACTTC. This codes for CASSLSRGGSYEQYF.

The chain combines TRBV12-3 or TRBV12-4 with TRBJ1-1, with unresolved D. The V end was cut by 6 bases, the J end by 3 bases, with 11 bases between. The CDR3 loop spans 13 amino acids. CDR3 nucleotides: TGTGCCAGCAGAAACCTCTTGGACACTGAAGCTTTCTTT. It translates to CASRNLLDTEAFF.

The chain couples TRBV5-1 to TRBJ1-1, with a weak D call TRBD1 (6 bases). Germline V gives CDR1 SGHRS, CDR2 YFSETQ. This CDR3 region has 16 residues. Trimming removed 4 bases from V and 0 bases from J, with 16 bases in between. CDR3 DNA sequence: TGCGCCAGCAGCACCGGGGGGCCTTTTATGAACACTGAAGCTTTCTTT. Translated: CASSTGGPFMNTEAFF.

This clone appeared a single time. The rearrangement links TRBV10-3 to TRBJ1-2; no firm D call. This CDR3 spans 15 amino acids. Germline V gene data show CDR1 as ENHRY and CDR2 as SYGVKD. Trimming stripped 3 bases from V and 2 bases from J, with 13 bases between. The CDR3 loop is CAISDSPGLNYGYTF. CDR3 bases: TGTGCCATCAGTGATTCGCCGGGTCTGAACTATGGCTACACCTTC.

The chain couples TRBV2 to TRBJ2-1, with TRBD2 as a possible D gene (7 bases). CDR3 length equals 17 residues. CDR1 is SNHLY and CDR2 is FYNNEI in the germline V gene. V lost 4 bases, J lost 2 bases, and 18 bases lay in between. Written as DNA, the CDR3 is TGTGCCAGCAGTGCTCCAGCCACGGGGGGCCCCTACAATGAGCAGTTCTTC. Encoded protein: CASSAPATGGPYNEQFF.

The V gene is TRBV30, the J gene TRBJ2-3; D perhaps matches TRBD2 (6 bases). V dropped 3 bases and J dropped 5 bases, with 12 bases sitting between them. The CDR3 has 13 amino acids. Per germline, CDR1 GTSNPN and CDR2 SVGIG (reference sequence). CDR3 in amino acids: CAWSEGGRDTQYF. Here the CDR3 DNA reads TGTGCCTGGAGCGAAGGAGGGAGAGATACGCAGTATTTT.

The chain couples TRBV9 to TRBJ2-1; D is tentatively TRBD1 or TRBD2 (5 bases each). There are 14 residues in the CDR3. With 3 bases removed from V and 4 bases from J, the gap between germline ends came to 11 bases. Germline loops: CDR1 SGDLS, CDR2 YYNGEE. The CDR3 reads CASSAGRGYNEQFF. The CDR3 DNA reads TGTGCCAGCAGCGCAGGGCGCGGGTACAATGAGCAGTTCTTC.

The chain links TRBV28 to TRBJ1-5, with D perhaps TRBD1 (5 bases). Germline CDR1 is MDHEN and CDR2 is SYDVKM. Trimming left V 8 bases short and J 5 bases short, with 13 bases between. The CDR3 has 13 residues. This chain's CDR3 is CASRGGDHQPQHF. As DNA, the CDR3 is TGTGCCAGCCGTGGGGGAGACCATCAGCCCCAGCATTTT.

The chain is built from TRBV4-1 and TRBJ2-1; D possibly corresponds to TRBD1 (7 bases). The CDR3 is made up of 14 amino acids. V lost 1 base to trimming and J lost 6 bases, with 10 bases between them. Germline V gene data show CDR1 as MGHRA and CDR2 as YSYEKL. CDR3 nucleotides: TGCGCCAGCAGCCAAGTTCAGGGGGGCAATGAGCAGTTCTTC. This sequence encodes CASSQVQGGNEQFF.

The V and J genes are TRBV3-1 (or the pseudogene TRBV3-2) and TRBJ2-5; 12 nucleotides agree with TRBD2. This CDR3 has 16 amino acids. V lost 0 bases and J lost 5; bases outside the gene matches: 4. The germline V gene encodes CDR1 LGHDT and CDR2 YNNKEL (reference sequence). CDR3 residues: CASSQDLAGGPETQYF. The CDR3 nucleotides are TGTGCCAGCAGCCAAGACCTAGCGGGGGGGCCGGAGACCCAGTACTTC.

The chain is built from TRBV25-1 and TRBJ1-1; 8 positions match TRBD1. Unmatched junction bases numbered 10, after V lost 3 bases and J lost 4 bases. The CDR3 loop spans 16 amino acids. Germline lookup yields CDR1 MGHDK and CDR2 SYGVNS. CDR3 amino acids: CASSEGQDRASTEAFF. The CDR3 nucleotides are TGTGCCAGCAGTGAGGGACAGGACAGGGCGAGCACTGAAGCTTTCTTT.

The chain couples TRBV2 to TRBJ1-4, with 8 positions matching TRBD1. CDR1 is SNHLY and CDR2 is FYNNEI in the germline V gene. The CDR3 loop spans 17 amino acids. With V trimmed by 10 bases and J by 8 bases, 21 bases remained unmatched. The CDR3 DNA reads as TGTGCCACCACAAACGCCGGGACAGGAAATGAAGGGGAAAAACTGTTTTTT. Residues: CATTNAGTGNEGEKLFF.

The chain uses TRBV7-2 and TRBJ2-7; 8 nucleotides match TRBD2. Germline loops: CDR1 SGHTA, CDR2 FQGNSA. With 7 bases clipped from V and 6 bases from J, the junction kept 11 bases outside the gene matches. This CDR3 has 14 residues. Here the CDR3 reads CASTYPGGAIEQYF. CDR3 in DNA: TGTGCCAGCACGTACCCCGGGGGGGCCATCGAGCAGTACTTC.

The rearrangement uses TRBV11-2 and TRBJ1-4; D gene unclear. The CDR3 spans 12 residues. From germline, CDR1 is SGHAT and CDR2 FQNNGV. V was clipped by 2 bases and J by 8 bases, with 6 bases between them. CDR3 sequence (DNA): TGTGCCAGCAGCTTACCAGGAGAAAAACTGTTTTTT. Residues: CASSLPGEKLFF.

V is TRBV7-9 and J is TRBJ1-2; D call uncertain. This CDR3 contains 15 residues. The V and J ends lost 5 bases and 2 bases respectively, with 15 bases between them. The germline gives CDR1 SEHNR, CDR2 FQNEAQ (reference sequence). The CDR3 coding sequence is TGTGCCAGCAGCCCGGGGAATTCCATAAACTATGGCTACACCTTC. It translates to CASSPGNSINYGYTF.

The rearrangement uses TRBV29-1 and TRBJ2-7; D unclear. Germline-derived CDR1 and CDR2 are SQVTM and ANQGSEA. V gave up 4 bases and J gave up 7 bases, with 14 bases separating them. The CDR3 is made up of 12 amino acids. The CDR3 DNA reads TGCAGCGTTGTCTTGAATTCCGAAGAGCAGTACTTC. Translated: CSVVLNSEEQYF.

V and J are TRBV12-3 or TRBV12-4 and TRBJ1-1; D remains unclear. The ends were cut back, 5 bases at V and 6 bases at J, with 13 bases in the middle. This CDR3 has 13 residues. CDR3 amino acids: CASSPGRAAEAFF. CDR3 DNA: TGTGCCAGCAGTCCCGGACGGGCTGCTGAAGCTTTCTTT.

V usage is TRBV2 and J usage is TRBJ1-2, with D maybe TRBD1 (5 bases). Germline values: CDR1 SNHLY, CDR2 FYNNEI. Trimming cost V 7 bases and J 0 bases, with 12 bases left between them. The CDR3 is 14 residues long. CDR3 DNA: TGTGCCAGCATGAAGGACACTTCTAACTATGGCTACACCTTC. It is translated as CASMKDTSNYGYTF.

This sequence joins TRBV4-1 and TRBJ2-1; D uncertain. CDR3 length: 11 residues. Per the germline V gene, CDR1 is MGHRA and CDR2 is YSYEKL. The germline V and J ends were trimmed by 3 bases and 3 bases, with 0 bases remaining between them. The CDR3: CASSHYNEQFF. In DNA form, the CDR3 reads TGCGCCAGCAGCCACTACAATGAGCAGTTCTTC.

V and J are TRBV11-2 and TRBJ2-7; TRBD2 aligns across 10 bases. The CDR3 loop spans 15 amino acids. CDR1 is SGHAT and CDR2 is FQNNGV in the germline V gene. V trimming: 5 bases; J trimming: 2 bases; junction bases outside the gene matches: 6. The CDR3 DNA follows: TGTGCCAGCAGCATCCTAGCGGGGGCCGCCTACGAGCAGTACTTC. Translating gives CASSILAGAAYEQYF.

This chain joins TRBV19 and TRBJ1-5; perhaps TRBD1 as D (5 bases). The CDR3 is 14 amino acids. Germline loops: CDR1 LNHDA, CDR2 SQIVND (reference sequence). The V gene lost 2 bases and the J gene lost 7 bases, with 12 bases spanning the gap. This CDR3 is CASSILGGWQPQHF. The CDR3 DNA is TGTGCCAGTAGTATACTTGGGGGTTGGCAGCCCCAGCATTTT.

This rearrangement joins TRBV6-5 to TRBJ2-7, with D unclear. CDR3 length equals 15 residues. Trimming left V 4 bases short and J 2 bases short, with 15 bases between. The germline V gene has CDR1 MNHEY and CDR2 SVGAGI. CDR3 residues: CASSSEFRVAYEQYF. CDR3 nucleotide sequence: TGTGCCAGCAGTTCAGAATTCCGGGTGGCCTACGAGCAGTACTTC.

The genes are TRBV3-1 (or the pseudogene TRBV3-2) and TRBJ2-5, with TRBD2 matching 8 bases. The germline gives CDR1 LGHDT, CDR2 YNNKEL (reference sequence). The length of the CDR3 is 17 residues. V shed 0 bases, J shed 5 bases, and the junction held 11 bases outside the gene matches. The DNA for the CDR3 is TGTGCCAGCAGCCAAGATGGCAGGGCGGGGGGCAAGGAGACCCAGTACTTC. It yields the protein CASSQDGRAGGKETQYF.

The chain couples TRBV2 to TRBJ2-2; possible D gene TRBD1, 6 bases. The CDR3 is 16 residues long. V was pared by 1 base and J by 7 bases, with 16 bases between. The germline V gene encodes CDR1 SNHLY and CDR2 FYNNEI. The CDR3 nucleotides read TGTGCCAGCAGTGAAGGTGTGTCACCAGGGGACGGGGAGCTGTTTTTT. Translation gives CASSEGVSPGDGELFF.

V is TRBV12-5 and J is TRBJ2-7; weak D call: TRBD1 (6 bases). This CDR3 region has 14 residues. Germline CDR1 LGHNT, CDR2 FRNRAP. Trimming took off 6 bases at V and 0 bases at J, with 12 bases between the two ends. CDR3 loop: CASGKTGSSYEQYF. DNA of the CDR3: TGTGCTAGTGGCAAGACAGGCAGCTCCTACGAGCAGTACTTC.

This chain uses TRBV19 with TRBJ1-1; D is unresolved. Trimming shortened V by 3 bases and J by 0 bases, and 8 bases separated the two germline ends. The CDR3 contains 14 residues. Germline V gene lookup returns CDR1 LNHDA and CDR2 SQIVND (reference sequence). CDR3 protein: CASSISFMNTEAFF. In nucleotides, the CDR3 is TGTGCCAGTAGTATTTCGTTCATGAACACTGAAGCTTTCTTT.

The rearrangement joins TRBV25-1 to TRBJ1-2; a weak D match, TRBD1 (5 bases). CDR1 is MGHDK and CDR2 is SYGVNS in the germline V gene. V was clipped by 4 bases and J by 7 bases, with 22 bases between them. The CDR3 loop spans 16 amino acids. In nucleotides, the CDR3 is TGTGCCAGCAGTGCCCCGGACAAGACCCTCTCGGTTGGCTACACCTTC. Protein: CASSAPDKTLSVGYTF.

The chain links TRBV7-9 to TRBJ2-5; D is possibly TRBD2 (6 bases). The length of the CDR3 is 17 residues. Between the trimmed V and J ends, which lost 5 bases and 0 bases, there was a span of 19 bases. Germline CDR1 reads SEHNR; CDR2 reads FQNEAQ (reference sequence). CDR3 loop: CASSPPRGRGNQETQYF. The CDR3 DNA is TGTGCCAGCAGCCCGCCCCGGGGACGGGGGAACCAAGAGACCCAGTACTTC.

The chain employs TRBV7-9 and TRBJ2-7; D not certain. Deletions cut 1 base from V and 9 bases from J, with 7 bases between. The CDR3 extends over 11 amino acids. Germline V lookup: CDR1 SEHNR, CDR2 FQNEAQ (reference sequence). CDR3 sequence: CASSLGQGQYF. CDR3 nucleotide sequence: TGTGCCAGCAGCTTAGGGCAAGGGCAGTACTTC.